These 17 T cell receptor beta chains share one sample of origin, sequenced in a study of tumor-infiltrating lymphocytes in primary liver carcinoma. The input was 400 to 500 ng total RNA; TCR beta cDNA was made from it with a constant-region primer. TCR beta libraries came from three nested multiplex PCR rounds using slightly modified ARM-PCR. Both of the initial two PCR rounds ran for about 11 cycles and employed TRBV1-TRBV30 forward primers alongside a C-beta reverse primer. TCRdb itself ran the multiplex PCR reads through MiXCR, one entry per CDR3 protein. Here the sample spans about 330,000 distinct CDR3 sequences, 65% being singletons. It was unsorted whole blood that yielded blood RNA, and germline DNA was also extracted. The sample consisted of peripheral blood. These receptors originate from a man aged 35 to 55 with primary liver carcinoma and hepatitis B virus infection.

Note on this clonotype: Because the CDR3 is missing its conserved closing phenylalanine or tryptophan, this is likely a read error. In nucleotides, the CDR3 is TGTGCCAACAGCCAAGGGGTTTCGACTGAAGCTTTCTCT. This encodes CANSQGVSTEAFS. The J gene is TRBJ1-1, the V gene TRBV6-6, with D possibly matching TRBD1 (5 bases). The V and J ends lost 10 bases and 5 bases respectively, with 17 bases between them. Germline CDR1 is MNHNY and CDR2 is SVGAGI (reference sequence). The CDR3 extends over 13 amino acids.

The count of this clonotype is one. This rearrangement joins TRBV11-2 to TRBJ2-1; D is undetermined. V was clipped by 5 bases and J by 8 bases, with 13 bases between them. The germline gives CDR1 SGHAT, CDR2 FQNNGV. The CDR3 runs 13 residues. Here the CDR3 DNA reads TGTGCCAGCAGCCCGCTACTTGTCTATGAGCAGTTCTTC. This gives the protein CASSPLLVYEQFF.

Regarding this clonotype: One junction end does not reproduce the germline sequence, and a read error may be involved. The CDR3 spells CVSSLGVSVGSYNEQFF. The CDR3 DNA reads TGTGTCAGCAGCTTAGGGGTGAGTGTGGGCTCCTACAATGAGCAGTTCTTC. The chain recombines TRBV11-2 with TRBJ2-1; D is perhaps TRBD1 (5 bases). Looked up from germline, CDR1 is SGHAT and CDR2 is FQNNGV. The CDR3 spans 17 residues.

J is TRBJ2-7 and V is TRBV30; weak D call: TRBD2 (5 bases). There are 10 residues in the CDR3. Deletions cut 8 bases from V and 4 bases from J, with 9 bases between. CDR1 and CDR2 (germline): GTSNPN, SVGIG (reference sequence). The CDR3 region is CAAGVYEQYF. The CDR3 DNA sequence: TGTGCCGCCGGGGTTTACGAGCAGTACTTC.

The chain is built from TRBV6-5 and TRBJ1-5, with D perhaps TRBD1 (6 bases). Germline assignment: CDR1 MNHEY and CDR2 SVGAGI. This CDR3 comprises 14 residues. V gave up 6 bases and J gave up 5 bases, with 14 bases separating them. CDR3 region: CASSRDKDDQPQHF. DNA for the CDR3: TGTGCCAGCAGCCGGGACAAGGACGATCAGCCCCAGCATTTT.

In its sample, this clonotype was seen once. One junction end disagrees with the germline gene, perhaps due to a read error. The DNA of the CDR3 is TGTGCCAGCAGGCCGTCGGGGGGGACAGAATACAGCGGGGAGCTGCTTTTT. Amino acid sequence: CASRPSGGTEYSGELLF. The chain recombines TRBV28 with TRBJ2-2; D might be TRBD2 (8 bases). The CDR3 sequence is 17 residues long. Germline assignment: CDR1 MDHEN and CDR2 SYDVKM.

Of note for this clonotype: At one boundary the junction diverges from the germline segment, which might be a read error. The rearrangement links TRBV12-3 or TRBV12-4 to TRBJ2-5; 9 positions agree with TRBD1. The CDR3 has 14 residues. CDR3 nucleotides: TGTGCCAACAGCACGGACAGGGGCCAAGAGACACAGTACTTC. The encoded protein is CANSTDRGQETQYF.

This clonotype has at least ten counts. The chain joins TRBV5-5 to TRBJ1-2; unclear D gene. The CDR3 length is 17 residues. Germline assignment: CDR1 SGHKS and CDR2 YYEKEE (reference sequence). The V and J ends lost 0 bases and 0 bases respectively, with 15 bases between them. The CDR3 nucleotides read TGTGCCAGCAGCTTGGTCTCCGGAATGTTAGCTAACTATGGCTACACCTTC. Protein product: CASSLVSGMLANYGYTF.

In the case of this clonotype: A much bigger clone sits one base away, suggesting this may be a read error. The chain links TRBV6-5 to TRBJ2-1; no clear D gene. CDR1 MNHEY and CDR2 SVGAGI come from the germline V gene. The length of the CDR3 is 16 residues. Trimming removed 2 bases from V and 0 bases from J, with 11 bases in between. DNA of the CDR3: TGTGCCAGCAGTTACCTGTCCCAATTCTCCTACAATGAGCAGTTCTTC. Translated: CASSYLSQFSYNEQFF.

Remarks on this clonotype: The junction and the germline gene differ at one end; a read error may be behind it. The chain couples TRBV11-2 to TRBJ1-4, with 7 bases that match TRBD1. Germline V gives CDR1 SGHAT, CDR2 FQNNGV. This CDR3 comprises 21 residues. CDR3 in amino acids: CTSSLRLVIRQGFATNEKLFF. DNA of the CDR3: TGTACCAGCAGCTTAAGGTTAGTAATCAGACAGGGCTTTGCAACTAATGAAAAACTGTTTTTT.

The table lists this clonotype with a few counts. V is TRBV7-9 and J is TRBJ1-2, with D hard to call. The length of the CDR3 is 13 residues. The germline V gene encodes CDR1 SEHNR and CDR2 FQNEAQ (reference sequence). The V end was cut by 2 bases, the J end by 6 bases, with 10 bases between. The CDR3 protein is CASSLMGGNGYTF. The CDR3 DNA reads TGTGCCAGCAGCTTAATGGGAGGGAATGGCTACACCTTC.

In its sample, this clonotype was seen many times. The chain uses TRBV7-8 and TRBJ2-5, with a possible D match to TRBD1 (6 bases). Trimming shortened V by 5 bases and J by 5 bases, and 12 bases separated the two germline ends. The CDR3 is made up of 13 amino acids. Germline CDR1 is SGHVS and CDR2 is FQNEAQ. In DNA, the CDR3 is TGTGCCAGCAGCAACACAGGGCAGGAGACCCAGTACTTC. Translated, it gives CASSNTGQETQYF.

Notes on this clonotype: Without the conserved terminal phenylalanine or tryptophan, this CDR3 likely stems from a read error. The CDR3 sequence is CASRSSSYEQYS. The DNA of the CDR3 is TGTGCCAGTAGGAGTAGCTCCTACGAGCAGTACTCC. The chain has TRBV6-5 and TRBJ2-7; no firm D call. The germline V and J ends were trimmed by 9 bases and 0 bases, with 9 bases remaining between them. Germline CDR1 reads MNHEY; CDR2 reads SVGAGI. CDR3 size: 12 residues.

Points on this clonotype: A much larger clone differs from this one at a single base, so this may be a read error. The chain links TRBV4-1 to TRBJ2-7; 7 nucleotides agree with TRBD2. CDR1 MGHRA and CDR2 YSYEKL come from the germline V gene. This CDR3 contains 12 residues. Here the CDR3 DNA reads TGCGCCAGCAGCCAAGTGGGAAGCGCGGGGGACTTC. The encoded protein is CASSQVGSAGDF.

V gene TRBV7-9 combines with J gene TRBJ2-1; no reliable D call. This CDR3 contains 12 residues. The V end lost 1 base, the J end lost 10 bases, and 8 bases lay between the germline ends. The germline gives CDR1 SEHNR, CDR2 FQNEAQ (reference sequence). The CDR3 spells CASSLGAWEQFF. The CDR3 bases are TGTGCCAGCAGCTTAGGGGCCTGGGAGCAGTTCTTC. The variable domain in full, completed from reference TRBV7-9 and TRBJ2-1, reads DTGVSQNPRHKITKRGQNVTFRCDPISEHNRLYWYRQTLGQGPEFLTYFQNEAQLEKSRLLSDRFSAERPKGSFSTLEIQRTEQGDSAMYLCASSLGAWEQFFGPGTRLTVL.

This clonotype was detected ten times or more. This chain uses TRBV6-5 with TRBJ2-1; D is possibly TRBD2 (6 bases). This CDR3 is built from 11 residues. Germline lookup yields CDR1 MNHEY and CDR2 SVGAGI. V was cut by 6 bases and J by 11 bases, with 11 bases left in between. Written as DNA, the CDR3 is TGTGCCAGCAGCCACGGGGGTAAGCAGTTCTTC. As protein: CASSHGGKQFF.

V is TRBV6-6 and J is TRBJ2-1; D gene uncertain. The CDR3 has 15 amino acids. The germline CDR1 and CDR2 sequences are MNHNY and SVGAGI (reference sequence). Between the trimmed V and J ends, which lost 6 bases and 2 bases, there was a span of 14 bases. Here the CDR3 reads CASSHPGDTYNEQFF. CDR3 DNA sequence: TGTGCCAGCAGCCATCCCGGAGACACCTACAATGAGCAGTTCTTC.